The 4 T cell receptor beta chains below all came from one sample that was sequenced in a study of shared clonotypes between healthy human individuals. Only in-frame clones appear in the TCRdb table, and some are missing; sequencing was by immunoSEQ multiplex PCR. The profile covers more than 2 million clones, with over 85% appearing a single time and 0.85% to 1.2% taken by the ten largest. CD45RO negativity and positive selection for CCR7 defined naive CD8 cells, a population that excluded terminally differentiated effector memory CD45RA+ cells. The source material was naive CD8+ T cells sorted from blood. The origin of the receptors is a man between 18 and 29 years old in good health.

This rearrangement joins TRBV7-9 to TRBJ2-1, with TRBD1 as a possible D gene (5 bases). Trimming removed 1 base from V and 5 bases from J, with 9 bases in between. CDR3 size: 14 residues. CDR1 is SEHNR and CDR2 is FQNEAQ in the germline V gene (reference sequence). The CDR3 DNA reads as TGTGCCAGCAGCTTAGTTTTAGGGGACAATGAGCAGTTCTTC. Protein: CASSLVLGDNEQFF.

This chain links TRBV15 with TRBJ2-2; D is possibly TRBD1 (6 bases). The V end was cut by 3 bases, the J end by 6 bases, with 26 bases between. This CDR3 comprises 19 residues. Looked up from germline, CDR1 is LNHNV and CDR2 is YYDKDF (reference sequence). The CDR3 loop is CATSSLLGEGVEGAGELFF. The CDR3, as DNA: TGTGCCACCAGCAGTCTCCTGGGTGAGGGGGTAGAGGGAGCCGGGGAGCTGTTTTTT.

CDR3 sequence reads: CASSSSKGGPPYEQYF. CDR3 DNA sequence: TGTGCCAGCAGCTCATCGAAGGGTGGGCCTCCCTACGAGCAGTACTTC. J is TRBJ2-7 and V is TRBV7-9; D gene uncertain. The CDR3 consists of 16 residues. Trimming pared 4 bases from V and 2 bases from J, leaving 18 bases between. Looked up from germline, CDR1 is SEHNR and CDR2 is FQNEAQ (reference sequence). The variable domain in full, completed from reference TRBV7-9 and TRBJ2-7, reads DTGVSQNPRHKITKRGQNVTFRCDPISEHNRLYWYRQTLGQGPEFLTYFQNEAQLEKSRLLSDRFSAERPKGSFSTLEIQRTEQGDSAMYLCASSSSKGGPPYEQYFGPGTRLTVT.

The chain joins TRBV27 to TRBJ2-1; TRBD1 might be the D (8 bases). This CDR3 is built from 14 residues. The V and J ends lost 2 bases and 8 bases respectively, with 13 bases between them. CDR1 MNHEY and CDR2 SMNVEV come from the germline V gene (reference sequence). The CDR3 loop reads CASSLTGGAYEQFF. In DNA, the CDR3 is TGTGCCAGCAGTTTAACAGGGGGGGCATATGAGCAGTTCTTC.